What follows are 22 T cell receptor beta chains derived from one specimen sequenced in a study of shared clonotypes between healthy human individuals. TCRdb's table, derived via immunoSEQ multiplex PCR, lists solely in-frame clones and lacks some. This table has over a million clones, around 82% appearing once. Material for sequencing was memory CD4+ T cells from PBMCs. Indicated subset: CD45RA-negative fraction. The origin of the receptors is a man between 18 and 35 years old in good health. Some clones in this sample may be carry-over from other donors' samples.

The chain joins TRBV15 to TRBJ2-7; D is unresolved. CDR1 and CDR2 from the germline V gene are LNHNV and YYDKDF (reference sequence). The length of the CDR3 is 15 residues. V was cut by 0 bases and J by 0 bases, with 9 bases left in between. In nucleotides, the CDR3 is TGTGCCACCAGCAGAGACCCGGCCAACTCCTACGAGCAGTACTTC. This codes for CATSRDPANSYEQYF.

DNA for the CDR3: TGTGCCAGCAGCGCAAACCGAGAGACCCAGTACTTC. Protein sequence: CASSANRETQYF. The chain has TRBV11-2 and TRBJ2-5; the D is unclear. CDR3 size: 12 residues. V was shortened by 5 bases and J by 4 bases, with 8 bases between the two germline ends. In germline, CDR1 is SGHAT, CDR2 FQNNGV.

This sequence joins TRBV28 and TRBJ1-2; TRBD1 aligns across 7 bases. This CDR3 spans 12 amino acids. In germline, CDR1 is MDHEN, CDR2 SYDVKM. V shed 5 bases and J 7 bases; nucleotides not matched to a gene: 4. Here the CDR3 DNA reads TGTGCCAGCAGTGACAGGGCCGGTGGCTACACCTTC. It is translated as CASSDRAGGYTF.

The chain uses TRBV7-3 and TRBJ2-3, with a tentative D call TRBD1 (5 bases). Between the trimmed V and J ends, which lost 3 bases and 4 bases, there was a span of 8 bases. The CDR3 consists of 13 residues. Germline V gives CDR1 SGHTA, CDR2 FQGTGA. CDR3 coding DNA: TGTGCCAGCAGCTTCTTCAGGGCAGATACGCAGTATTTT. This gives the protein CASSFFRADTQYF.

This clone has just one count. The chain has TRBV7-8 and TRBJ1-4; D gene ambiguous. Germline values: CDR1 SGHVS, CDR2 FQNEAQ. This CDR3 is 13 amino acids long. V dropped 5 bases and J dropped 6 bases, with 10 bases sitting between them. The CDR3 DNA sequence: TGTGCCAGCAGCCCCCAGGCAGATGAAAAACTGTTTTTT. This gives the protein CASSPQADEKLFF.

This clone was observed a handful of times. The sample has other DNA sequences that encode this CDR3 too. The rearrangement uses TRBV30 and TRBJ1-5; no clear D gene. Looked up from germline, CDR1 is GTSNPN and CDR2 is SVGIG (reference sequence). The CDR3 covers 12 residues. Trimming shortened V by 0 bases and J by 4 bases, and 4 bases separated the two germline ends. CDR3 in DNA: TGTGCCTGGAGTGTACTAAATCAGCCCCAGCATTTT. Its translation: CAWSVLNQPQHF.

This clone showed up just a few times. This chain joins TRBV9 and TRBJ1-1; possibly TRBD1 for D (5 bases). CDR3 size: 14 residues. Between the trimmed V and J ends, which lost 0 bases and 10 bases, there was a span of 16 bases. Germline V gives CDR1 SGDLS, CDR2 YYNGEE. This CDR3 reads CASSVEGGVRGAFF. DNA for the CDR3: TGTGCCAGCAGCGTAGAGGGAGGAGTGAGGGGAGCTTTCTTT. The full variable domain, its missing parts supplied by reference TRBV9 and TRBJ1-1, is DSGVTQTPKHLITATGQRVTLRCSPRSGDLSVYWYQQSLDQGLQFLIQYYNGEERAKGNILERFSAQQFPDLHSELNLSSLELGDSALYFCASSVEGGVRGAFFGQGTRLTVV.

The V gene is TRBV5-1, the J gene TRBJ2-3, with 8 bases aligning to TRBD1. Germline CDR1 reads SGHRS; CDR2 reads YFSETQ. Trimming cost V 3 bases and J 1 base; bases outside gene matches: 1. This CDR3 has 14 residues. The CDR3 DNA follows: TGCGCCAGCAGCTGGGGACAGGGCACAGATACGCAGTATTTT. This sequence encodes CASSWGQGTDTQYF.

Ten or more counts support this clone. V usage is TRBV14 and J usage is TRBJ2-3; the match to TRBD1 covers 8 bases. After removal of 0 bases from V and 3 bases from J, the junction contained 8 bases not matched to a gene. The CDR3 extends over 17 amino acids. Germline loops: CDR1 SGHDN, CDR2 FVKESK. The CDR3 sequence is CASSQDWGRGLTDTQYF. In DNA, the CDR3 is TGTGCCAGCAGCCAAGATTGGGGCAGGGGGCTGACAGATACGCAGTATTTT.

This rearrangement joins TRBV6-5 to TRBJ1-1; possible D gene TRBD1, 6 bases. V lost 6 bases, J lost 7 bases, and 21 bases lay in between. The CDR3 spans 15 residues. The germline V gene encodes CDR1 MNHEY and CDR2 SVGAGI. CDR3: CASRPNREPLYEAFF. The CDR3 DNA follows: TGTGCCAGCAGGCCCAACAGGGAACCCCTTTATGAAGCTTTCTTT.

The chain joins TRBV28 to TRBJ1-1, with D uncertain. Germline-derived CDR1 and CDR2 are MDHEN and SYDVKM. This CDR3 contains 13 residues. Trimming pared 2 bases from V and 10 bases from J, leaving 14 bases between. CDR3 sequence: CASSLADNGVAFF. In nucleotides, the CDR3 is TGTGCCAGCAGTTTAGCAGACAACGGGGTAGCTTTCTTT. The complete variable domain, with remaining parts taken from reference TRBV28 and TRBJ1-1, reads DVKVTQSSRYLVKRTGEKVFLECVQDMDHENMFWYRQDPGLGLRLIYFSYDVKMKEKGDIPEGYSVSREKKERFSLILESASTNQTSMYLCASSLADNGVAFFGQGTRLTVV.

This chain uses TRBV7-9 with TRBJ1-2, with D perhaps matching TRBD1 (5 bases). CDR1 and CDR2 from the germline V gene are SEHNR and FQNEAQ (reference sequence). The CDR3 spans 14 residues. V shed 3 bases and J shed 3 bases, with 11 bases lying between them. Here the CDR3 reads CASSFSQGYYGYTF. The CDR3 DNA reads as TGTGCCAGCAGCTTTTCTCAGGGATACTATGGCTACACCTTC.

The chain joins TRBV6-5 to TRBJ1-6; D unresolved. Trimming pared 5 bases from V and 8 bases from J, leaving 16 bases between. Germline CDR1 and CDR2: MNHEY and SVGAGI. The CDR3 has 15 residues. CDR3: CASSRTFSPDSPLHF. In DNA form, the CDR3 reads TGTGCCAGCAGTAGGACGTTTTCACCAGATTCACCCCTCCACTTT.

This clone was seen ten or more times. The genes are TRBV10-3 and TRBJ1-2; D unclear. CDR3 length: 14 residues. The V end lost 4 bases, the J end lost 2 bases, and 11 bases lay between the germline ends. Germline CDR1 reads ENHRY; CDR2 reads SYGVKD. This CDR3 reads CAISGANPNYGYTF. CDR3 coding DNA: TGTGCCATCAGTGGAGCGAACCCAAACTATGGCTACACCTTC.

This clone has more than one count but fewer than ten. This chain joins TRBV28 and TRBJ2-7; D is possibly TRBD1 or TRBD2 (5 bases each). V dropped 6 bases and J dropped 6 bases, with 12 bases sitting between them. The CDR3 is made up of 12 amino acids. Germline CDR1 reads MDHEN; CDR2 reads SYDVKM. The CDR3 loop reads CASREGPSEQYF. CDR3 bases: TGTGCCAGCAGAGAGGGACCCTCCGAGCAGTACTTC.

This clone was detected only once. J is TRBJ1-1 and V is TRBV6-5; no firm D call. V lost 7 bases, J lost 3 bases, and 15 bases lay in between. Germline CDR1 MNHEY, CDR2 SVGAGI. This CDR3 spans 14 amino acids. The CDR3 protein is CASTLNSGDTEAFF. In nucleotides, the CDR3 is TGTGCCAGCACCCTAAACTCCGGGGACACTGAAGCTTTCTTT.

The rearrangement joins TRBV5-1 to TRBJ2-7; D is uncertain. The V end lost 4 bases, the J end lost 7 bases, and 15 bases lay between the germline ends. CDR3 size: 13 residues. The germline gives CDR1 SGHRS, CDR2 YFSETQ. CDR3 nucleotide sequence: TGCGCCAGCAGCGTCGGACGGATAGAAGAGCAGTACTTC. Translated: CASSVGRIEEQYF.

About this clone: This sequence is one base from a far larger clone and is likely a read error. The CDR3 nucleotides are TGTGCCAGCTCACCCGGGGGCGCGGAGGCCCAGTACTTC. As protein: CASSPGGAEAQYF. The chain joins TRBV18 to TRBJ2-5; D tentatively reads TRBD1 or TRBD2 (6 bases each). Germline values: CDR1 KGHSH, CDR2 LQKENI. V lost 3 bases and J 9 bases, leaving 14 bases between the germline ends. The CDR3 contains 13 residues.

This clone was counted only a few times. The J gene is TRBJ1-5, the V gene TRBV5-1; D unclear. CDR3 length equals 13 residues. The germline V gene encodes CDR1 SGHRS and CDR2 YFSETQ. V was trimmed by 4 bases and J by 5 bases, leaving 10 bases between them. CDR3: CASSIDTDQPQHF. CDR3 nucleotide sequence: TGCGCCAGCAGCATCGATACGGATCAGCCCCAGCATTTT.

The V and J genes are TRBV5-4 and TRBJ2-7; D is ambiguous. There are 13 residues in the CDR3. V was clipped by 0 bases and J by 5 bases, with 9 bases between them. The V gene's germline CDR1 is SGHNT and CDR2 YYREEE (reference sequence). The DNA for the CDR3 is TGTGCCAGCAGCTTGGTTGGCTTCAACGAGCAGTACTTC. Translating it yields CASSLVGFNEQYF.

The rearrangement links TRBV5-1 to TRBJ2-5; D is undetermined. Germline CDR1 reads SGHRS; CDR2 reads YFSETQ. The CDR3 contains 16 residues. Trimming took off 0 bases at V and 2 bases at J, with 14 bases between the two ends. The CDR3 protein is CASSLAGHQSQETQYF. In DNA, the CDR3 is TGCGCCAGCAGCTTGGCCGGGCACCAGTCTCAAGAGACCCAGTACTTC.

The chain uses TRBV5-6 and TRBJ1-1; D uncertain. The V gene's germline CDR1 is SGHDT and CDR2 YYEEEE. The V and J ends lost 1 base and 3 bases respectively, with 10 bases between them. This CDR3 has 14 amino acids. CDR3 DNA sequence: TGTGCCAGCAGCTTGACACGGAGGGACACTGAAGCTTTCTTT. Amino acid sequence: CASSLTRRDTEAFF.